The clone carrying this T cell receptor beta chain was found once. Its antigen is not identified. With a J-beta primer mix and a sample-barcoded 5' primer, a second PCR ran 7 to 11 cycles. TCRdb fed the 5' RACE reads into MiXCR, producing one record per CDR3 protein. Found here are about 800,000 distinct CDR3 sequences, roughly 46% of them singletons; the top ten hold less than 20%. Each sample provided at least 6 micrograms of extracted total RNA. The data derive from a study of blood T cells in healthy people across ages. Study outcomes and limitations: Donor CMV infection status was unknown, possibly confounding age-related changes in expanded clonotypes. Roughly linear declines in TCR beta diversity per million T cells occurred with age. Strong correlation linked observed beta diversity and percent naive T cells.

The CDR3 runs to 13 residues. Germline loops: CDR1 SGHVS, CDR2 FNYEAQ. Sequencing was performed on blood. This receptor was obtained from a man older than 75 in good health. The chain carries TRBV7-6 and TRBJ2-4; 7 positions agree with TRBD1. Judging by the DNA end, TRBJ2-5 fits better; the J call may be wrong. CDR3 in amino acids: CASRGTAKETQYF. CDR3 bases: TGTGCCTCGAGGGGGACAGCAAAAGAGACCCAGTACTTC.